This T cell receptor (beta chain) was found in a study of blood T cell repertoires in COVID-19. Across the whole study: PBMCs, B-cell-depleted T cells, or T cells provided the cDNA or gDNA that made up the material.

As originally analysed: Amplification from reference gene primers served as the basis for estimated nucleated cell counts. Generated by immunoSEQ multiplex PCR, the TCRdb table keeps only in-frame clones and is missing some. The V and J calls and clone size come from that table; D and trimming were worked out from the DNA. The sample contains under 450,000 clones, more than 85% of which appear only once. The CDR3 runs to 12 residues. The ends were cut back, 6 bases at V and 2 bases at J, with 7 bases in the middle. Each participant's cohort was designated according to participant-reported clinical history.

Sequenced input: PBMCs or T cells enriched from blood (not recorded which). This chain links TRBV12-3 or TRBV12-4 with TRBJ1-2; D possibly corresponds to TRBD1 (5 bases). The clonotype originates from a woman in her twenties or thirties who had recovered from COVID-19. The CDR3 region is CASSTGNYGYTF. CDR3 bases: TGTGCCAGCAGCACAGGAAACTATGGCTACACCTTC.